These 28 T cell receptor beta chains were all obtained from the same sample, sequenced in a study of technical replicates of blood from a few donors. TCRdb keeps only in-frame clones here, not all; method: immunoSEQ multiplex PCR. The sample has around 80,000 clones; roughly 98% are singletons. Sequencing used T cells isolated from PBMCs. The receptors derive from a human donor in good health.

Here the CDR3 DNA reads TGTGCCAGCAGGAGTTGGCAGGGGTCCCTCGGGGAGCAGTTCTTC. Its translation: CASRSWQGSLGEQFF. The J gene is TRBJ2-1, the V gene TRBV2; D perhaps matches TRBD1 (6 bases). V was trimmed by 6 bases and J by 10 bases, leaving 22 bases between them. CDR1 is SNHLY, CDR2 FYNNEI, per germline. This CDR3 is 15 amino acids long.

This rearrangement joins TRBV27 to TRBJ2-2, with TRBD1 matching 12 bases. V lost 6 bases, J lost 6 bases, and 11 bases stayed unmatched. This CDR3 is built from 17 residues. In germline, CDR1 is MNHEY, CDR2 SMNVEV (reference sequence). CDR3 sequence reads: CASRQIRGQGAAGELFF. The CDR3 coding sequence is TGTGCCAGCAGGCAAATCCGGGGACAGGGGGCCGCCGGGGAGCTGTTTTTT.

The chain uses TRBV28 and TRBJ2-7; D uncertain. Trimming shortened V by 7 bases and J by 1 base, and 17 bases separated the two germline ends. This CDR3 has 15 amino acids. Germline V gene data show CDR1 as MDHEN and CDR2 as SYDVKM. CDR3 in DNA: TGTGCCAGCAAGGAGCCGGATCGCCCATCCTACGAGCAGTACTTC. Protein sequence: CASKEPDRPSYEQYF.

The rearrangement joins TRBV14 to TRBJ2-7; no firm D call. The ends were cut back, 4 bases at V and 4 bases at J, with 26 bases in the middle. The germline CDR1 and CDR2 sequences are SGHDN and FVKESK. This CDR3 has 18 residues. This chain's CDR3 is CASSPLFLNEASGYEQYF. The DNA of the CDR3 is TGTGCCAGCAGCCCCCTGTTCCTTAATGAGGCATCTGGGTACGAGCAGTACTTC.

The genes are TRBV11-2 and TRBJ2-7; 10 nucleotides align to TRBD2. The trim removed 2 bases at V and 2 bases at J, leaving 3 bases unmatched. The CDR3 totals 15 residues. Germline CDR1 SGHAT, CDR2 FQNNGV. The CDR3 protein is CASSLYSGGPYEQYF. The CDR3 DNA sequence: TGTGCCAGCAGCTTATATAGCGGGGGGCCCTACGAGCAGTACTTC.

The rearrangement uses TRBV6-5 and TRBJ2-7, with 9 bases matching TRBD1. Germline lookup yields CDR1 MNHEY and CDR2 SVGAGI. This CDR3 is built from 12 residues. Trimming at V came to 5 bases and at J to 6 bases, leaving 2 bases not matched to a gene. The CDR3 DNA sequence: TGTGCCAGCAGTCCGGGACAGGGCGAGCAGTACTTC. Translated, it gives CASSPGQGEQYF.

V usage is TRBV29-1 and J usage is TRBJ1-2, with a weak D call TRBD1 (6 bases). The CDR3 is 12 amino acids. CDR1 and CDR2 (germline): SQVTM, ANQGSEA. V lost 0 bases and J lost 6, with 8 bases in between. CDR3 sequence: CSVEEAGDGYTF. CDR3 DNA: TGCAGCGTTGAAGAGGCAGGGGATGGCTACACCTTC.

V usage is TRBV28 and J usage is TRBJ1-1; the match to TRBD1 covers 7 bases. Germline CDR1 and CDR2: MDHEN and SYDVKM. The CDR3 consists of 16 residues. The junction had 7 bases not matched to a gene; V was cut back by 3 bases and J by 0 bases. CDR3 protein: CASSFSTGTVNTEAFF. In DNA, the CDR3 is TGTGCCAGCAGTTTTTCGACCGGGACAGTGAACACTGAAGCTTTCTTT.

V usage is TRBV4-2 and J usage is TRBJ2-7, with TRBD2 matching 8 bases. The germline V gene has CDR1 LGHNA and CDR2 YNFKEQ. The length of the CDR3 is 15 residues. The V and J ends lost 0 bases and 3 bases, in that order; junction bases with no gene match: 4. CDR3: CASSQEPGLVYEQYF. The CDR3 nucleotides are TGTGCCAGCAGCCAAGAACCGGGACTAGTCTACGAGCAGTACTTC.

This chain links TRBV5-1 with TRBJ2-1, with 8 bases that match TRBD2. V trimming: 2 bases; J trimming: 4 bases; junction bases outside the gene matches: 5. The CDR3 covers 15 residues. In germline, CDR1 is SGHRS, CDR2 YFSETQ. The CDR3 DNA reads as TGCGCCAGCAGCTTAAAAGCGGGAGCTTACAATGAGCAGTTCTTC. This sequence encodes CASSLKAGAYNEQFF.

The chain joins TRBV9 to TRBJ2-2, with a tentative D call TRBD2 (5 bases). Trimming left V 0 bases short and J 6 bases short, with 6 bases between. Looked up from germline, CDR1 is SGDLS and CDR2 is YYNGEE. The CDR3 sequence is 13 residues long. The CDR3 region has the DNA TGTGCCAGCAGCGTAGGAGGGCCCGGGGAGCTGTTTTTT. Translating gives CASSVGGPGELFF.

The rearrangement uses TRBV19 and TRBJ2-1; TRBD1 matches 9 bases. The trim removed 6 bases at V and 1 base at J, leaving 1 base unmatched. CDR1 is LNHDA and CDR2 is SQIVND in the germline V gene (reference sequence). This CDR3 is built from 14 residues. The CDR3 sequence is CASRTGGSYNEQFF. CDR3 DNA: TGTGCCAGTAGGACAGGGGGATCCTACAATGAGCAGTTCTTC.

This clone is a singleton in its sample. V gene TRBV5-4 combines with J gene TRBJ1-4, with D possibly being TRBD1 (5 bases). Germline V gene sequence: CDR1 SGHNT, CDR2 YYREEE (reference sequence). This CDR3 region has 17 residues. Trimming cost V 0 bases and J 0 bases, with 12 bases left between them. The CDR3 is CASSLGGSPATNEKLFF. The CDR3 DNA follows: TGTGCCAGCAGCTTGGGGGGCAGCCCGGCAACTAATGAAAAACTGTTTTTT.

CDR3 sequence reads: CASSSFGTLEAFF. In nucleotides, the CDR3 is TGTGCCAGCAGCTCGTTCGGGACACTTGAAGCTTTCTTT. The chain recombines TRBV14 with TRBJ1-1; a weak D match, TRBD1 (6 bases). The CDR3 runs to 13 residues. The V and J ends lost 5 bases and 7 bases respectively, with 14 bases between them. CDR1 SGHDN and CDR2 FVKESK come from the germline V gene.

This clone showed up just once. In DNA form, the CDR3 reads TGCGCCAGCAGCTTGGGACAGGGGGTGGGTACAACAGATACGCAGTATTTT. Translation: CASSLGQGVGTTDTQYF. The chain recombines TRBV5-1 with TRBJ2-3; 9 positions match TRBD1. After removal of 0 bases from V and 3 bases from J, the junction contained 8 bases not matched to a gene. CDR3 length: 17 residues. Germline V lookup: CDR1 SGHRS, CDR2 YFSETQ.

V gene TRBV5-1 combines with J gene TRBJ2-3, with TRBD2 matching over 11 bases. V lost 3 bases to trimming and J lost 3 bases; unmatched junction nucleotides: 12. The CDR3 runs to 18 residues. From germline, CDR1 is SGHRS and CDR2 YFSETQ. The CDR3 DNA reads TGCGCCAGCAGCTCTAGCGGGAGGACCGGGCCGGTAACAGATACGCAGTATTTT. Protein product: CASSSSGRTGPVTDTQYF.

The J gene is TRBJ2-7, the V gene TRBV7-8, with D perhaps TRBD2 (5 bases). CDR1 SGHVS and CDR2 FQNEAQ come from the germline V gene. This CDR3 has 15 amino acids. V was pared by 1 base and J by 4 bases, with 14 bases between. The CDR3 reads CASSLVEGRIYEQYF. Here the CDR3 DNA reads TGTGCCAGCAGCTTAGTCGAGGGAAGGATTTACGAGCAGTACTTC.

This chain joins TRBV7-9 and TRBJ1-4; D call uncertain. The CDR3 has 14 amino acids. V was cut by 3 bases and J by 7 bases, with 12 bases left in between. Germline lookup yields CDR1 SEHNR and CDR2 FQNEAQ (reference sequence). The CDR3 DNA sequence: TGTGCCAGCAGCTTTCCCACTATAGCTGAAAAACTGTTTTTT. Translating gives CASSFPTIAEKLFF.

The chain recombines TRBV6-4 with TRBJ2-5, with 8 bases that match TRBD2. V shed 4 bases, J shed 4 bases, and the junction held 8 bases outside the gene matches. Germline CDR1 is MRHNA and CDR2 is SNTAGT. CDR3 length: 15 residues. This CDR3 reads CASSASGGGGETQYF. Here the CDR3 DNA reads TGTGCCAGCAGTGCGTCGGGGGGGGGCGGAGAGACCCAGTACTTC.

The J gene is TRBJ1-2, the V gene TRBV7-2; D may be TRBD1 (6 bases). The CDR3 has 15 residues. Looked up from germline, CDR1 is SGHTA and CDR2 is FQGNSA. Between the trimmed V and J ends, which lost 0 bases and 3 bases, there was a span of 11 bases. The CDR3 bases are TGTGCCAGCAGCTTAGCGGGGACACAACACTATGGCTACACCTTC. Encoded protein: CASSLAGTQHYGYTF.

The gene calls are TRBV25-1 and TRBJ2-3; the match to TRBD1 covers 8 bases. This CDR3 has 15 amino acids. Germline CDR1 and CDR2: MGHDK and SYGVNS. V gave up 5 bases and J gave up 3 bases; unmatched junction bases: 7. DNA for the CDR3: TGTGCCAGCAGTTACAGGGGGGTCGGGACAGATACGCAGTATTTT. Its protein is CASSYRGVGTDTQYF.

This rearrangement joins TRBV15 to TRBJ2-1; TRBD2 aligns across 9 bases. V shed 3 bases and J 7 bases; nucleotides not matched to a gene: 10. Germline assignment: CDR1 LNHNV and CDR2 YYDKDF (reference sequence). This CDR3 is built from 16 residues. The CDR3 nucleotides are TGTGCCACCAGCAGTGACGCGGGAGGGCCGGGGAATGAGCAGTTCTTC. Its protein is CATSSDAGGPGNEQFF.

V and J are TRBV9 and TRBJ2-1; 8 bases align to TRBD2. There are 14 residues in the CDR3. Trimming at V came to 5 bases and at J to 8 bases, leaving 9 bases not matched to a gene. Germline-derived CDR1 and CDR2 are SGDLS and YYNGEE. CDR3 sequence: CASSLVAGIHEQFF. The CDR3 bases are TGTGCCAGCAGTTTAGTAGCGGGAATTCATGAGCAGTTCTTC.

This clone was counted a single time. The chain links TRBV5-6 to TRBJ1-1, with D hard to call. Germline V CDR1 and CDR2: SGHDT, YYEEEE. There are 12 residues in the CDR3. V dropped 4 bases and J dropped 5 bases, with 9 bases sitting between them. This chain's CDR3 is CASSAGETEAFF. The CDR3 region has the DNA TGTGCCAGCAGCGCCGGAGAGACTGAAGCTTTCTTT.

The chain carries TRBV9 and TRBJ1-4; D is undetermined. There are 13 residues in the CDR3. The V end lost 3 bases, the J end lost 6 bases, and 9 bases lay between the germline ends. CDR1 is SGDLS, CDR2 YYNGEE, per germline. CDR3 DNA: TGTGCCAGCAGCGGGAGGTCAGATGAAAAACTGTTTTTT. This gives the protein CASSGRSDEKLFF.

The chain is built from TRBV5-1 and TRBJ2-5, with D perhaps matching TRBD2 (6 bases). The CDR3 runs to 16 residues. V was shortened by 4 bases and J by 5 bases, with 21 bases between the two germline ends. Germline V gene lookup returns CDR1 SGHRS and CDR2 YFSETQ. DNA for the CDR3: TGCGCCAGCAGCCCTCCTTCTGGGACTGGGGGGGAGACCCAGTACTTC. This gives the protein CASSPPSGTGGETQYF.

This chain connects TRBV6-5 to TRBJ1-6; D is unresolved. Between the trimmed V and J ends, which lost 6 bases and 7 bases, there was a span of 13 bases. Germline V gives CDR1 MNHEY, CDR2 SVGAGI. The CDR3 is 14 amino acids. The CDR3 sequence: CASSLHSLNSPLHF. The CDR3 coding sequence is TGTGCCAGCAGCCTCCATTCCCTAAATTCACCCCTCCACTTT.

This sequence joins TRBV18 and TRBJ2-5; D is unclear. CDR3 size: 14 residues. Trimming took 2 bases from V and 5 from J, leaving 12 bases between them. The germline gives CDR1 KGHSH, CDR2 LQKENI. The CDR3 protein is CASSPESVSETQYF. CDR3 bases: TGTGCCAGCTCACCAGAGTCCGTGAGTGAGACCCAGTACTTC.